A single sample is the source of the 5 T cell receptor beta chains below, sequenced in a study of T cells in Graves' hyperthyroidism and ophthalmopathy. Amplified TCR beta CDR3 regions derived from RNA transcripts. The HTBI primer set was used in a first-round RT-PCR of the TCR CDR3. TCRdb ran MiXCR on the multiplex PCR reads and lists one entry per CDR3 protein. The repertoire consists of about 380,000 distinct CDR3 sequences, with 15% to 20% occurring once and the leading ten covering 35% to 45%. The sequencing sample was made of blood. These receptor sequences come from a man between 18 and 35 years old with Graves' ophthalmopathy.

Turning to this clonotype: One base away lies a much larger clone, so this may be a sequencing read error. This chain joins TRBV10-3 and TRBJ2-7, with 7 bases aligning to TRBD2. With V trimmed by 10 bases and J by 2 bases, 23 bases remained unmatched. Germline CDR1 ENHRY, CDR2 SYGVKD. The CDR3 runs 18 residues. CDR3 region: CATWRGTDTTETPYEQYF. Written as DNA, the CDR3 is TGTGCCACGTGGCGGGGGACGGATACGACCGAAACTCCCTACGAGCAGTACTTC.

This clonotype was detected many times. The chain combines TRBV5-1 with TRBJ1-6; tentative D call: TRBD1 (5 bases). CDR3 length: 15 amino acids. The ends were cut back, 2 bases at V and 13 bases at J, with 19 bases in the middle. Germline lookup yields CDR1 SGHRS and CDR2 YFSETQ. As DNA, the CDR3 is TGCGCCAGCAGCTTAGAAATGGCGACAGAACTGCCCCTCCACTTT. This translates into CASSLEMATELPLHF. The variable domain in full, with the rest retrieved from reference TRBV5-1 and TRBJ1-6, is KAGVTQTPRYLIKTRGQQVTLSCSPISGHRSVSWYQQTPGQGLQFLFEYFSETQRNKGNFPGRFSGRQFSNSRSEMNVSTLELGDSALYLCASSLEMATELPLHFGNGTRLTVT.

This chain connects TRBV19 to TRBJ2-5; 8 bases line up with TRBD1. V gave up 1 base and J gave up 5 bases; unmatched junction bases: 9. CDR3 length: 16 amino acids. CDR1 is LNHDA, CDR2 SQIVND, per germline (reference sequence). CDR3 sequence reads: CASSIASGGVGETQYF. The CDR3 DNA reads as TGTGCCAGTAGTATAGCCTCAGGGGGCGTTGGGGAGACCCAGTACTTC.

V and J are TRBV9 and TRBJ1-2; D is ambiguous. CDR1 SGDLS and CDR2 YYNGEE come from the germline V gene. Trimming left V 6 bases short and J 8 bases short, with 11 bases between. The CDR3 is made up of 11 amino acids. The CDR3 here is CASKAATGYTF. CDR3 in DNA: TGTGCCAGCAAAGCCGCTACCGGCTACACCTTC.

This clonotype was counted a single time. V usage is TRBV20-1 and J usage is TRBJ1-5; D unclear. The germline CDR1 and CDR2 sequences are DFQATT and SNEGSKA (reference sequence). Trimming cost V 5 bases and J 4 bases, with 12 bases left between them. This CDR3 has 13 amino acids. The CDR3: CSAFPGRNQPQHF. In DNA, the CDR3 is TGCAGTGCTTTCCCCGGCAGAAATCAGCCCCAGCATTTT.